These T cell receptor beta chains were read from a single sample in a study of control samples from healthy donors and cancer patients. Method: immunoSEQ multiplex PCR; TCRdb's copy keeps in-frame clones and lacks some. The sample records about 120,000 clones, around 88% being singletons. Sample: blood. The source is a man aged 35 to 55 in good health. The CDR3 runs from the conserved cysteine through the conserved F or W. Each record gives: J gene, V gene, CDR3 protein.

TRBJ1-5	TRBV19	CASSIVRGQGSDQPQHF
TRBJ1-5	TRBV5-8	CASTATGVQPQHF
TRBJ2-2	TRBV4-2	CASSQEKGYTGELFF
TRBJ2-7	TRBV9	CASSVSGGMNTYEQYF
TRBJ2-2	TRBV19	CASRVAGGSANTGELFF
TRBJ1-1	TRBV28	CASSLWGTGGFTEAFF
TRBJ1-6	TRBV12-3/TRBV12-4	CASSAGGRSPLHF
TRBJ1-1	TRBV3-1/TRBV3-2	CASSSQGPEAFF
TRBJ1-1	TRBV9	CASSPIALGFGTEAFF
TRBJ1-2	TRBV4-1	CASSQEKDRAYGYTF
TRBJ1-1	TRBV20-1	CSARRTEEAFF
TRBJ2-1	TRBV18	CASSPRRNEQFF
TRBJ2-7	TRBV6-1	CASSEPGQGLEQYF
TRBJ1-1	TRBV25-1	CASSEPGTGTEAFF
TRBJ1-2	TRBV5-4	CASSPGDRELRGYTF
TRBJ2-2	TRBV5-1	CASSFGTTNTGELFF
TRBJ2-5	TRBV11-2	CASSSGQGAQETQYF
TRBJ2-1	TRBV13	CASSLRQGTEQFF
TRBJ2-1	TRBV24-1	CATSPTSGGYNEQFF
TRBJ2-7	TRBV24-1	CATSAGDSRVSEQYF
TRBJ2-1	TRBV11-2	CASSYSGGALGNEQFF
TRBJ2-3	TRBV3-1/TRBV3-2	CASSQSDTQYF
TRBJ1-4	TRBV25-1	CASSENLRGNNEKLFF
TRBJ1-1	TRBV5-1	CASSLVMNTEAFF
TRBJ1-5	TRBV4-1	CASSHLLGVPQPQHF
TRBJ1-2	TRBV18	CASSFGAEFGYTF
TRBJ2-3	TRBV3-1/TRBV3-2	CASSRRGGGTDTQYF
TRBJ2-7	TRBV5-5	CASSLRGLTYEQYF
TRBJ2-4	TRBV7-2	CASSLVGSGGAKNIQYF
TRBJ1-3	TRBV18	CASSPIGGSGNTIYF
TRBJ2-5	TRBV19	CASSISTGIETQYF